This T cell receptor (beta chain) is drawn from a study of blood T cell repertoires in COVID-19. Across the study: Samples representing acute and convalescent COVID-19 were sourced from the United States, Italy and Spain. From T cells, B-cell-depleted T cells, or PBMCs came the material, which was cDNA or gDNA.

Germline values: CDR1 SGHTA, CDR2 FQGTGA. The CDR3 covers 12 residues. The V end was cut by 6 bases, the J end by 1 base, with 6 bases between. Per the study methods: How many nucleated cells were present was estimated from reference gene primer amplification. Clones were read by immunoSEQ multiplex PCR, and TCRdb kept only the in-frame ones, dropping some. That table is the source of V, J and clone size, and D and trimming were worked out from the DNA. Counted here are over 35,000 clones, approximately 88% occurring once; the ten biggest clones make up about 7.3%. The rearrangement joins TRBV7-3 to TRBJ1-1, with D possibly matching TRBD1 (5 bases). The TCR originated in a man between 50 and 59 years old with acute or convalescent COVID-19. The sequenced sample was peripheral blood. The CDR3 protein is CASSTGNTEAFF. CDR3 DNA sequence: TGTGCCAGCAGTACAGGGAACACTGAAGCTTTCTTT.